These T cell receptor beta chains were read from a single sample in a study of blood T cell repertoires in COVID-19. Measured with immunoSEQ multiplex PCR; TCRdb has only the in-frame clones, and not every one. There are 200,000 to 250,000 clones in the sample; about 89% occur only once, and approximately 4.1% lies in the top ten. Sequencing used PBMCs or T cells enriched from blood (not recorded which). Source of these receptors: a woman aged 25 to 39 who had recovered from COVID-19. Each CDR3 is given with its conserved first and last residue. The D gene is left open where the match is weak. Size is omitted from some rows. Given values are once, few, many or a class for expanded clones.

j_call	v_call	clone_size	d_call	cdr3_aa	cdr3_nt
TRBJ1-5	TRBV30	.	.	CAWSLDRNSNQPQHF	TGTGCCTGGAGTTTGGACAGAAATAGCAATCAGCCCCAGCATTTT
TRBJ2-7	TRBV28	.	TRBD1	CASSPTGYSEQYF	TGTGCCAGCAGTCCGACAGGGTATTCCGAGCAGTACTTC
TRBJ1-6	TRBV11-2	once	TRBD1	CASRIGQGYNSPLHF	TGTGCCAGCAGGATCGGACAGGGATATAATTCACCCCTCCACTTT
TRBJ1-3	TRBV6-5	.	.	CASSYGRTSSGNTIYF	TGTGCCAGCAGTTACGGAAGGACAAGCTCTGGAAACACCATATATTTT
TRBJ1-1	TRBV5-1	.	.	CASSLEGAEAFF	TGCGCCAGCAGCTTGGAGGGGGCTGAAGCTTTCTTT
TRBJ2-7	TRBV28	.	TRBD2	CASSPGGSGRINYEQYF	TGTGCCAGCAGTCCCGGTGGTAGCGGGAGGATAAACTACGAGCAGTACTTC
TRBJ1-5	TRBV19	.	.	CASKPLSGVQPQHF	TGTGCCAGTAAACCCCTATCAGGGGTTCAGCCCCAGCATTTT
TRBJ1-5	TRBV6-2/TRBV6-3	.	TRBD1	CASSYPVTGANQPQHF	TGTGCCAGCAGTTACCCTGTGACAGGGGCCAATCAGCCCCAGCATTTT
TRBJ2-2	TRBV6-4	.	.	CASSQTDTGELFF	TGTGCCAGCAGTCAGACAGACACCGGGGAGCTGTTTTTT
TRBJ2-2	TRBV7-3	.	.	CASSRTSLAHSYNTGELFF	TGTGCCAGCAGCCGAACTTCGCTCGCTCACAGCTACAACACCGGGGAGCTGTTTTTT
TRBJ2-1	TRBV28	few	TRBD2	CASRSRLAGLYNEQFF	TGTGCCAGCAGGTCTCGACTAGCGGGGCTTTACAATGAGCAGTTCTTC
TRBJ2-3	TRBV7-9	.	.	CASSFQFRTSSSTDTQYF	TGTGCCAGCAGCTTCCAATTCCGAACTAGCAGCTCCACAGATACGCAGTATTTT
TRBJ1-1	TRBV10-3	.	.	CAISPSVNTEAFF	TGTGCCATCAGTCCCAGTGTGAACACTGAAGCTTTCTTT
TRBJ1-5	TRBV19	.	TRBD1	CASSAGGYQPQHF	TGTGCCAGTAGTGCAGGGGGCTATCAGCCCCAGCATTTT
TRBJ1-3	TRBV9	.	TRBD1	CASSVSQGAAGNTIYF	TGTGCCAGCAGCGTATCCCAGGGGGCCGCAGGAAACACCATATATTTT
TRBJ1-4	TRBV3-1/TRBV3-2	.	TRBD1	CASSPRTGATNEKLFF	TGTGCCAGCAGCCCCCGGACAGGGGCGACTAATGAAAAACTGTTTTTT
TRBJ2-3	TRBV15	.	TRBD1	CATSRGGRDRGPDTQYF	TGTGCCACCAGCAGGGGGGGCCGGGACAGGGGGCCAGATACGCAGTATTTT
TRBJ1-3	TRBV28	.	.	CASSLGVGAGRNTIYF	TGTGCCAGCAGTTTAGGTGTGGGGGCTGGAAGAAACACCATATATTTT
TRBJ1-1	TRBV7-9	once	.	CASSAQQSMNTEAFF	TGTGCCAGCAGCGCTCAACAGAGCATGAACACTGAAGCTTTCTTT
TRBJ1-1	TRBV2	.	TRBD1	CASSPQGARAEAFF	TGTGCCAGCAGTCCACAGGGGGCAAGGGCTGAAGCTTTCTTT
TRBJ2-1	TRBV19	once	.	CASSTPAAYNEQFF	TGTGCCAGTAGTACCCCAGCGGCGTACAATGAGCAGTTCTTC
TRBJ1-5	TRBV30	.	TRBD1	CAWSVADRREQPQHF	TGTGCCTGGAGTGTAGCGGACAGGAGAGAACAGCCCCAGCATTTT
TRBJ2-2	TRBV6-1	.	.	CASRGLNANTGELFF	TGTGCCAGCAGAGGACTGAACGCGAACACCGGGGAGCTGTTTTTT
TRBJ1-2	TRBV28	.	TRBD1	CASSIPGTGRSASYTF	TGTGCCAGCAGTATACCCGGGACAGGGCGCTCCGCAAGCTACACCTTC
TRBJ2-1	TRBV19	.	.	CASSSGFYNEQFF	TGTGCCAGTAGCAGCGGGTTCTACAATGAGCAGTTCTTC
TRBJ2-7	TRBV25-1	.	TRBD1	CASSELGTVYEQYF	TGTGCCAGCAGTGAATTAGGGACAGTTTACGAGCAGTACTTC
TRBJ2-7	TRBV18	.	.	CASSPGGGSYEQYF	TGTGCCAGCTCACCAGGGGGCGGCTCCTACGAGCAGTACTTC
TRBJ1-3	TRBV28	.	.	CASSLLETSGNTIYF	TGTGCCAGCAGTTTACTGGAGACCTCTGGAAACACCATATATTTT
TRBJ1-2	TRBV29-1	.	.	CSVKGREYGYTF	TGCAGCGTTAAGGGCAGGGAATATGGCTACACCTTC
TRBJ1-4	TRBV7-7	.	.	CASSPTLAGDEKLFF	TGTGCTAGCAGCCCCACACTAGCTGGGGATGAAAAACTGTTTTTT
TRBJ1-2	TRBV21-1	.	.	CASSKESQGGTNYGYTF	TGTGCCAGCAGCAAAGAAAGCCAGGGTGGAACTAACTATGGCTACACCTTC
TRBJ2-1	TRBV5-1	.	TRBD2	CASSLGPSGDYNEQFF	TGCGCCAGCAGCTTGGGGCCTAGCGGGGACTACAATGAGCAGTTCTTC
TRBJ2-2	TRBV18	once	TRBD1	CASSPPGQRNTGELFF	TGTGCCAGCTCACCGCCGGGACAGCGGAACACCGGGGAGCTGTTTTTT
TRBJ2-1	TRBV27	.	TRBD2	CASSLRAGELANEQFF	TGTGCCAGCAGTCTCCGAGCGGGAGAGTTAGCAAATGAGCAGTTCTTC
TRBJ1-5	TRBV5-5	.	.	CASSLMQGLNQPQHF	TGTGCCAGCAGCTTGATGCAGGGCCTCAATCAGCCCCAGCATTTT
TRBJ1-2	TRBV28	.	TRBD1	CASTRAGGSTYGYTF	TGTGCCAGCACTCGGGCAGGGGGCTCTACCTATGGCTACACCTTC
TRBJ2-3	TRBV19	.	.	CASKEQGTDTQYF	TGTGCCAGTAAGGAACAGGGCACAGATACGCAGTATTTT
TRBJ1-4	TRBV6-1	once	.	CASSEDDRRNEKLFF	TGTGCCAGCAGTGAAGACGACAGGCGAAATGAAAAACTGTTTTTT
TRBJ1-1	TRBV6-5	.	.	CASTNGVTSEAFF	TGTGCCAGCACCAACGGGGTGACAAGTGAAGCTTTCTTT
TRBJ2-3	TRBV29-1	.	.	CSVGGLGTDTQYF	TGCAGCGTTGGAGGCCTGGGCACAGATACGCAGTATTTT
TRBJ2-7	TRBV6-5	.	TRBD2	CASSFRLAGGVEQYF	TGTGCCAGCAGTTTCAGACTAGCGGGAGGGGTAGAGCAGTACTTC
TRBJ2-6	TRBV6-5	.	.	CASSQRGSGANVLTF	TGTGCCAGCAGTCAAAGGGGCTCTGGGGCCAACGTCCTGACTTTC
TRBJ2-5	TRBV6-2/TRBV6-3	.	.	CASSYQGRGDVKTQYF	TGTGCCAGCAGTTACCAGGGGAGGGGCGACGTGAAGACCCAGTACTTC
TRBJ1-5	TRBV25-1	.	TRBD1	CASWDRDSNQPQHF	TGTGCCAGCTGGGACAGGGATAGCAATCAGCCCCAGCATTTT
TRBJ1-3	TRBV12-3/TRBV12-4	.	TRBD1	CASGQGLGNTIYF	TGTGCCAGCGGACAGGGATTGGGAAACACCATATATTTT
TRBJ2-5	TRBV15	.	.	CATSRDLQGQETQYF	TGTGCCACCAGCAGAGATCTGCAGGGGCAAGAGACCCAGTACTTC